This T cell receptor beta chain was recovered during a study of T cell responses to AZD1222 COVID-19 vaccine. The wider study: Some second doses came at about 4 weeks and others at about 12 weeks; these were pooled. General observations from the study: Donors were chiefly white British, with a greater number of females, and clonal diversity was perhaps underestimated. Spike regions recognized by vaccine-associated CD4 TCRs spanned the protein, led by 160-218 and 743-854.

Of note for this clone: Antigen: not known.

Only in-frame clones appear in the TCRdb table, and some are missing; sequencing was by immunoSEQ multiplex PCR. There are approximately 190,000 clones in the sample; over 80% occur only once, and roughly 1.4% lies in the top ten. Germline V CDR1 and CDR2: SNHLY, FYNNEI. Trimming took off 3 bases at V and 3 bases at J, with 3 bases between the two ends. This CDR3 has 11 amino acids. The chain combines TRBV2 with TRBJ2-7; D is unresolved. The source was peripheral blood, collected on day 0 of AZD1222 vaccination. This sequence originates from an adult in good health. CDR3 sequence reads: CASSDFYEQYF. CDR3 nucleotides: TGTGCCAGCAGTGACTTCTACGAGCAGTACTTC.